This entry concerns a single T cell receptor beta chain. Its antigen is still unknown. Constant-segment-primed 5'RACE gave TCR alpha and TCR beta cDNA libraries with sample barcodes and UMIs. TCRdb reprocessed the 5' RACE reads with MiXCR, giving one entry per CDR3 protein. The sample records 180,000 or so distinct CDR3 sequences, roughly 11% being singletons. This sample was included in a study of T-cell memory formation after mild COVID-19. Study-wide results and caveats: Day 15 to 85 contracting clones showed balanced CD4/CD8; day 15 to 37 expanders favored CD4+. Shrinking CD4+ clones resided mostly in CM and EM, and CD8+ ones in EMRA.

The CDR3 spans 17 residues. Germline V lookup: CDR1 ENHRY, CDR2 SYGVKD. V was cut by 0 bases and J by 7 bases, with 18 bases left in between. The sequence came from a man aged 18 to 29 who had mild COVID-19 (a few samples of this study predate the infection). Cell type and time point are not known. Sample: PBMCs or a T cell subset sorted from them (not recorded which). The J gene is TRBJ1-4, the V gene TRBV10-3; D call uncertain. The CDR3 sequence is CAISESGRDSKGEKLFF. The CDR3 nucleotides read TGTGCCATCAGTGAGTCCGGGAGAGACTCCAAGGGTGAAAAACTGTTTTTT.